This is a list of T cell receptor beta chains from one sample in a study of shared clonotypes between healthy human individuals. Method: immunoSEQ multiplex PCR; TCRdb's copy keeps in-frame clones and lacks some. The table lists 400,000 or so clones, approximately 97% of them singletons. Sequenced sample: memory CD8+ T cells sorted from blood. The receptors stem from a man aged 30 to 45 in good health. Both conserved end residues are part of each CDR3. A D gene is named only where the DNA matches it firmly. The size of a clone is reported for some rows only, either as once, few or many, or as a class for expanded clones.

V gene	J gene	D gene	clone size	CDR3 protein	CDR3 DNA
TRBV6-1	TRBJ1-4	NA	NA	CASSEARGNEKLFF	TGTGCCAGCAGTGAAGCCCGAGGAAATGAAAAACTGTTTTTT
TRBV4-1	TRBJ2-7	NA	NA	CASSQGPDYPYEQYF	TGCGCCAGCAGCCAAGGTCCCGACTACCCCTACGAGCAGTACTTC
TRBV7-9	TRBJ2-7	NA	NA	CASSHSRSGYEQYF	TGTGCCAGCAGCCATAGCCGATCTGGCTACGAGCAGTACTTC
TRBV5-1	TRBJ2-7	NA	NA	CASSLATGFGSYEQYF	TGCGCCAGCAGCTTGGCTACAGGGTTTGGATCCTACGAGCAGTACTTC
TRBV27	TRBJ2-7	TRBD2	once	CASSSGIAGGPPTYF	TGTGCCAGCAGTTCGGGCATAGCGGGAGGGCCCCCAACTTACTTC
TRBV28	TRBJ2-5	TRBD1	once	CASRGTVQETQYF	TGTGCCAGCAGAGGGACAGTACAAGAGACCCAGTACTTC
TRBV18	TRBJ2-5	NA	NA	CACGAVQETQHF	TGTGCCTGCGGGGCAGTCCAAGAGACCCAGCACTTC
TRBV27	TRBJ2-5	TRBD1	NA	CASSLSGQGKQTQYF	TGTGCCAGCAGTTTATCCGGACAGGGGAAACAGACCCAGTACTTC
TRBV7-2	TRBJ1-3	NA	NA	CASSSQVSGNTIYF	TGTGCCAGCAGCTCACAGGTTTCTGGAAACACCATATATTTT
TRBV2	TRBJ2-1	TRBD2	NA	CASNGRLSGSSYNEQFF	TGTGCCAGCAATGGTCGATTGAGCGGGAGCTCCTACAATGAGCAGTTCTTC
TRBV27	TRBJ2-7	NA	NA	CASSLRASRYEQYF	TGTGCCAGCAGTTTAAGGGCTAGCAGGTACGAGCAGTACTTC
TRBV27	TRBJ1-1	TRBD1	NA	CASSPTGDTEAFF	TGTGCCAGCAGCCCGACAGGGGACACTGAAGCTTTCTTT
TRBV10-1	TRBJ2-1	NA	NA	CASRGNEQFF	TGCGCCAGCAGGGGTAATGAGCAGTTCTTC
TRBV2	TRBJ2-1	NA	NA	CASSLIHFSYNEQFF	TGTGCCAGCAGTCTGATACACTTCTCCTACAATGAGCAGTTCTTC
TRBV15	TRBJ2-7	TRBD1	NA	CATSRDPTGAYEQYF	TGTGCCACCAGCAGAGATCCCACAGGGGCCTACGAGCAGTACTTC
TRBV2	TRBJ2-5	NA	NA	CASSEWRQETQYF	TGTGCCAGCAGTGAGTGGCGACAAGAGACCCAGTACTTC
TRBV7-9	TRBJ1-1	NA	NA	CTSSFSTGGRSEAFF	TGTACCAGCAGCTTCTCGACAGGCGGACGGAGTGAAGCTTTCTTT